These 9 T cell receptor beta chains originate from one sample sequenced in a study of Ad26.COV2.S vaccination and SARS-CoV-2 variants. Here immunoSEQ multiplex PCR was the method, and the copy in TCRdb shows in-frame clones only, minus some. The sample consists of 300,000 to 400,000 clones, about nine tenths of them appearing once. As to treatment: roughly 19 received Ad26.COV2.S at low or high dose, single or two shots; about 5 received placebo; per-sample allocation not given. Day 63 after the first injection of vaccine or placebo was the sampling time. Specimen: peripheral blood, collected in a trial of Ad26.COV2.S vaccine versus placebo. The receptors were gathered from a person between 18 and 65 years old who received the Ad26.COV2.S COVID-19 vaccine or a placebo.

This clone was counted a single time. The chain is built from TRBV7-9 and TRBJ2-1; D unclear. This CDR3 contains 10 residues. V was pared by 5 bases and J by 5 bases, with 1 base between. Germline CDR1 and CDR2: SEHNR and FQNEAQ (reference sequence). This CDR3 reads CASSNNEQFF. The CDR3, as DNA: TGTGCCAGCAGCAACAATGAGCAGTTCTTC.

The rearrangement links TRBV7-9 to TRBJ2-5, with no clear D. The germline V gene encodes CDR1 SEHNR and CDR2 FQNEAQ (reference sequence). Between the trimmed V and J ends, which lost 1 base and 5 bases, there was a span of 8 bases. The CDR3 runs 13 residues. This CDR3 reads CASSLGGRETQYF. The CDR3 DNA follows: TGTGCCAGCAGCTTAGGGGGTAGGGAGACCCAGTACTTC.

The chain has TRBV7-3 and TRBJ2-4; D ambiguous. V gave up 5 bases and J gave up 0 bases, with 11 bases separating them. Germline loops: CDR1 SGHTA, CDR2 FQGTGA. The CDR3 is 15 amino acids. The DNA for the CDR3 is TGTGCCAGCAGCCCCATGGTCCTAGCCAAAAACATTCAGTACTTC. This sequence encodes CASSPMVLAKNIQYF.

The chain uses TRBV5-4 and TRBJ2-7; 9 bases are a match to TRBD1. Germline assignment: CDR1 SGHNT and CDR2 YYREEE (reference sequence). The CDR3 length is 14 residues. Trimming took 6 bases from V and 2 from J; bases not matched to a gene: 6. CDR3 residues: CASTTRDRAYEQYF. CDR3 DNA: TGTGCCAGCACCACCCGGGACAGGGCCTACGAGCAGTACTTC. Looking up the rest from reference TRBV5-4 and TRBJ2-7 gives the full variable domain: ETGVTQSPTHLIKTRGQQVTLRCSSQSGHNTVSWYQQALGQGPQFIFQYYREEENGRGNFPPRFSGLQFPNYSSELNVNALELDDSALYLCASTTRDRAYEQYFGPGTRLTVT.

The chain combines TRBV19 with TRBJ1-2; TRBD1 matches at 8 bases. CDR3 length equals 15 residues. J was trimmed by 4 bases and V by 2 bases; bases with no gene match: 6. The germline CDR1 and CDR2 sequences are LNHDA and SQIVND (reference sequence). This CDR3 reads CASSIQGARSYGYTF. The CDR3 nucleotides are TGTGCCAGTAGTATACAGGGGGCGCGGAGCTATGGCTACACCTTC.

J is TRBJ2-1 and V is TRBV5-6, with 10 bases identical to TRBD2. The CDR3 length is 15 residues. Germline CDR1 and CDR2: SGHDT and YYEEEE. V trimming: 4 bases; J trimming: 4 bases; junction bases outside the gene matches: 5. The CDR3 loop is CASSRSGGSYNEQFF. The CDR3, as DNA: TGTGCCAGCAGCCGTAGCGGGGGGAGTTACAATGAGCAGTTCTTC.

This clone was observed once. CDR3 coding DNA: TGCGCCAGCAGTGAGTCCGGGGGGAGGACTGAAGCTTTCTTT. Translated, it gives CASSESGGRTEAFF. V gene TRBV10-1 combines with J gene TRBJ1-1; possibly TRBD1 for D (5 bases). Trimming pared 0 bases from V and 5 bases from J, leaving 10 bases between. The CDR3 is made up of 14 amino acids. CDR1 is WNHNN and CDR2 is SYGVQD in the germline V gene (reference sequence).

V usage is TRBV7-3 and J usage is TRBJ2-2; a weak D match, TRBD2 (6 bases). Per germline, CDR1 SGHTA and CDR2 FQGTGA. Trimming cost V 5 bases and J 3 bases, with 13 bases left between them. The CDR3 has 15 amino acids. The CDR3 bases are TGTGCCAGCAGCCCCCGACTAGGAGACACCGGGGAGCTGTTTTTT. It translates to CASSPRLGDTGELFF.

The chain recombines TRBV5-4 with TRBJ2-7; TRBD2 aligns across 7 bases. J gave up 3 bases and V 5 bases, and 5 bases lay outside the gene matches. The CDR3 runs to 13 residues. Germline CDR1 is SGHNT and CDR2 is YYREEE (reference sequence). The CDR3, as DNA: TGTGCCAGCAGTTATTGGGGGGGCTACGAGCAGTACTTC. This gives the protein CASSYWGGYEQYF. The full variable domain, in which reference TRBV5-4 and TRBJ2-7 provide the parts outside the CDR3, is ETGVTQSPTHLIKTRGQQVTLRCSSQSGHNTVSWYQQALGQGPQFIFQYYREEENGRGNFPPRFSGLQFPNYSSELNVNALELDDSALYLCASSYWGGYEQYFGPGTRLTVT.